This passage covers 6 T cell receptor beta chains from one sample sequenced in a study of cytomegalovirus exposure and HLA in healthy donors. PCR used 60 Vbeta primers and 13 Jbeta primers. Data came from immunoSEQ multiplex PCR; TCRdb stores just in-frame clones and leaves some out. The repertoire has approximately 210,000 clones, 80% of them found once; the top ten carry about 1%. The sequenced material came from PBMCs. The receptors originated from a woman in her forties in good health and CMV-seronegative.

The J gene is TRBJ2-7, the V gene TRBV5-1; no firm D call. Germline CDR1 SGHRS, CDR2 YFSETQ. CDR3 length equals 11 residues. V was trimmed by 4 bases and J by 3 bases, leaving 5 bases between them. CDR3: CASSTDYEQYF. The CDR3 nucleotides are TGCGCCAGCAGCACAGACTACGAGCAGTACTTC.

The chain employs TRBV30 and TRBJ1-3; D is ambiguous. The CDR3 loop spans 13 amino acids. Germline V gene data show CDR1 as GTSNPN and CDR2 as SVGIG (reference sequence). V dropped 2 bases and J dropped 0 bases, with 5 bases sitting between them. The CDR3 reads CAWSPYSGNTIYF. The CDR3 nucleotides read TGTGCCTGGAGTCCCTACTCTGGAAACACCATATATTTT.

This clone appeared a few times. The CDR3 nucleotides are TGTGCTAGTGGATCCAGACAGGGGTTCTACAATGAGCAGTTCTTC. It codes for CASGSRQGFYNEQFF. V usage is TRBV12-5 and J usage is TRBJ2-1; 8 positions match TRBD1. The CDR3 covers 15 residues. Trimming took 6 bases from V and 3 from J; bases not matched to a gene: 7. Germline V gene data show CDR1 as LGHNT and CDR2 as FRNRAP.

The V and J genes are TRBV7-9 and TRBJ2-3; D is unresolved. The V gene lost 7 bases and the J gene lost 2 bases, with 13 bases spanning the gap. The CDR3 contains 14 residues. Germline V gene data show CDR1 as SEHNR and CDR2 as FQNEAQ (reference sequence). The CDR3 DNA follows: TGTGCCAGCAACCCGGTGCGGATCACAGATACGCAGTATTTT. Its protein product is CASNPVRITDTQYF.

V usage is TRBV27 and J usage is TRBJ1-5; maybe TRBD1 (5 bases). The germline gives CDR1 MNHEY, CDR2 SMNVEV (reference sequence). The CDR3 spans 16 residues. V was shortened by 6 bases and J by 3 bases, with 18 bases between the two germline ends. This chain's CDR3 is CASSHRGGAPNQPQHF. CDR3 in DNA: TGTGCCAGCAGCCACAGAGGCGGGGCTCCCAATCAGCCCCAGCATTTT.

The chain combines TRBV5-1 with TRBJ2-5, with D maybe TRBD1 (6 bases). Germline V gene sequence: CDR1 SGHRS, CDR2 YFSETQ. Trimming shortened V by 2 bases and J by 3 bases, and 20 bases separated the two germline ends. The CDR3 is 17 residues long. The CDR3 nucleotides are TGCGCCAGCAGCTTCACAGCAGGGGAAGGGGACGAAGAGACCCAGTACTTC. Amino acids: CASSFTAGEGDEETQYF.